A selection of T cell receptor beta chains follows, all from one sample in a study of T cells in Graves' hyperthyroidism and ophthalmopathy. TCRdb reprocessed the multiplex PCR reads via MiXCR and lists one record per CDR3 protein. The repertoire holds about 290,000 distinct CDR3 sequences, around a sixth seen once, with roughly 33% in the top ten. Input material: blood. These receptors were taken from a man aged 25 to 40 with Graves' hyperthyroidism. Each CDR3 is given with its conserved first and last residue. The order of the fields is J gene, clone size, V gene, D gene, CDR3 DNA, CDR3 protein. D genes are given only for firm matches. The listing skips clone size in some rows; elsewhere it reads once, few, many or a size class.

TRBJ1-1	.	TRBV11-2	.	TGTGCCAGCAGCTTGGTTGCGAGCACTGAAGCTTTCTTT	CASSLVASTEAFF
TRBJ2-7	few	TRBV4-1	TRBD2	TGCGCCAGCAGCCAAAAGCTAGCGGGGTCCGGGGACGAGCAGTACTTC	CASSQKLAGSGDEQYF
TRBJ1-6	.	TRBV5-1	.	TGCGCCAGCAGCTTGGACAATAATTCACCCCTCCACTTT	CASSLDNNSPLHF
TRBJ2-1	few	TRBV14	.	TGTGCCAGCGCAGCCACTGGGGCCATCCTAAATGAGCAGTTCTTC	CASAATGAILNEQFF
TRBJ1-2	.	TRBV6-1	.	TGTGCCAGCAGACCCGACTACACAGGGAATGGCTACACCTTC	CASRPDYTGNGYTF
TRBJ1-2	many	TRBV3-1	TRBD1	TGTGCCAGCAGCCCCACACTCGGGACAGGGGGCTACACCTTC	CASSPTLGTGGYTF
TRBJ2-5	.	TRBV28	TRBD1	TGTGCCAGCAGCGGAGCCCCCTCGGGGACAGGGGGCGGAGAGACCCAGTACTTC	CASSGAPSGTGGGETQYF
TRBJ2-7	.	TRBV28	.	TGTGCCAGCAGTCGTGACAACGCCTACGAGCAGTACTTC	CASSRDNAYEQYF
TRBJ2-1	many	TRBV7-3	TRBD2	TGTGCCAGCAGCTCATCTAGCGGGAGTTGGGATGAGCAGTTCTTC	CASSSSSGSWDEQFF
TRBJ2-3	many	TRBV28	.	TGTGCCAGCAGTCTACAGGGGAGGTATAGCACAGATACGCAGTATTTT	CASSLQGRYSTDTQYF
TRBJ2-7	many	TRBV20-1	TRBD2	TGCAGTGCCGGGACTACCTACGCCTACGAGCAGTACTTC	CSAGTTYAYEQYF
TRBJ2-2	.	TRBV6-6	.	TGTGCCAGCAGTTACTCTGGGAGATTCCGGGCCGGGGAGCTGTTTTTT	CASSYSGRFRAGELFF
TRBJ2-1	many	TRBV28	TRBD1	TGTGCCAGCAGCGTGATAGAAGGGGGCTATGAGCAGTTCTTC	CASSVIEGGYEQFF
TRBJ1-6	many	TRBV30	.	TGTGCCTGGAGTCGGATTGGGGGTATTGCACCCCTCCACTTT	CAWSRIGGIAPLHF
TRBJ2-7	few	TRBV25-1	TRBD2	TGTGCCAGCAGTGTCGAAGGACTAGGGTTCTCCGAGCAGTACTTC	CASSVEGLGFSEQYF
TRBJ2-1	.	TRBV20-1	TRBD2	TGCAGTGCTAGTCTAGCGGGAATTGCTGAGCAGTTCTTC	CSASLAGIAEQFF
TRBJ1-1	.	TRBV7-9	TRBD1	TGTGCCAGCAGCTCGCGACAGGGGTCGAACACTGAAGCTTTCTTT	CASSSRQGSNTEAFF
TRBJ2-1	many	TRBV10-2	TRBD1	TGCGCCAGCAGTGAAGGGACAGGGGAGACGAATGAGCAGTTCTTC	CASSEGTGETNEQFF
TRBJ2-2	few	TRBV4-2	.	TGTGCCAGCAGCCACCTTGGTTCCCGGGGCTCCGGGGAGCTGTTTTTT	CASSHLGSRGSGELFF
TRBJ1-5	few	TRBV4-1	.	TGCGCCAACCCCCAAAAAGTAAGTGTGGGGGTGCAGCCCCAGCATTTT	CANPQKVSVGVQPQHF
TRBJ1-2	.	TRBV28	.	TGTGCCAGCAGCCCCCCAGAGTGGACCTATGGCTACACCTTC	CASSPPEWTYGYTF
TRBJ1-4	many	TRBV2	.	TGTGCCAGCACGGTAACCGGAGAGGACACTGGGGCGGGAAAACTGTTTTTT	CASTVTGEDTGAGKLFF
TRBJ1-4	many	TRBV7-8	.	TGTGCCAGCAGCCGTGGGGGTGCAACTAATGAAAAACTGTTTTTT	CASSRGGATNEKLFF
TRBJ1-1	many	TRBV18	.	TGTGCCAGCTCAGAGAACACCTTTGAAGCTTTCTTT	CASSENTFEAFF
TRBJ1-2	once	TRBV29-1	.	TGCAGCGTTGAAGACCAGGGAGGTGTTGGCTACACCTTC	CSVEDQGGVGYTF
TRBJ2-7	many	TRBV7-9	TRBD2	TGTGCCAGCAGCTCACTCTCGACTAGCGGGAGTTACGAGCAGTACTTC	CASSSLSTSGSYEQYF
TRBJ2-1	many	TRBV5-1	.	TGCGCCAGCAGCTTGAGGTGGGGCGCGGGTGAGCAGTTCTTC	CASSLRWGAGEQFF
TRBJ2-7	many	TRBV5-1	.	TGCGCCAGCAGCCTTGTAACGGGGGTCTACGAGCAGTACTTC	CASSLVTGVYEQYF
TRBJ2-3	many	TRBV20-1	TRBD2	TGCAGTGCCTCCGGGGGGAGCACAGATACGCAGTATTTT	CSASGGSTDTQYF
TRBJ2-3	few	TRBV15	.	TGTGCCACCAGCAGAGTTACAGGCAGCACAGATACGCAGTATTTT	CATSRVTGSTDTQYF
TRBJ1-1	many	TRBV12-3/TRBV12-4	TRBD1	TGTGCCAGCAGAATACAGGGGAGGTGGACTGAAGCTTTCTTT	CASRIQGRWTEAFF
TRBJ2-2	many	TRBV3-1	.	TGTGCCAGCAGCCAAGATGTGGGGACCGGGGAGCTGTTTTTT	CASSQDVGTGELFF
TRBJ2-7	many	TRBV3-1	.	TGTGCCAGCAGCCACCGGGACTCTCAGTACTTC	CASSHRDSQYF
TRBJ1-5	many	TRBV28	.	TGTGCCAGCAGGTTAGACAGGCCACATCAGCCCCAGCATTTT	CASRLDRPHQPQHF
TRBJ2-7	few	TRBV2	.	TGTGCCAGCAGTGTAGGACGGTCGAGCTCCTACGAGCAGTACTTC	CASSVGRSSSYEQYF
TRBJ2-5	few	TRBV20-1	TRBD2	TGCAGTGCCCTACTAGCGAACCAAGAGACCCAGTACTTC	CSALLANQETQYF
TRBJ1-1	few	TRBV5-6	TRBD1	TGTGCCAGCAGCCCCGGGACAGGGTGGCCTGAAGCTTTCTTT	CASSPGTGWPEAFF
TRBJ2-7	.	TRBV14	.	TGTGCCAGCAGCTCGACACTTGCCTCCTACGAGCAGTACTTC	CASSSTLASYEQYF
TRBJ2-3	many	TRBV12-3/TRBV12-4	.	TGTGCCAGCAGTTACCTAGGGAGCACAGATACGCAGTATTTT	CASSYLGSTDTQYF
TRBJ2-3	few	TRBV18	.	TGTGCCAGCTCACCAACGGATTTCAAAGATACGCAGTATTTT	CASSPTDFKDTQYF
TRBJ1-4	few	TRBV11-2	.	TGTGCCAGCAGCTTATTCCCTGAGGAACTGTTTTTT	CASSLFPEELFF
TRBJ1-5	many	TRBV2	.	TGTGCCAGCAGTGAAATCCGGGATCAGCCCCAGCATTTT	CASSEIRDQPQHF
TRBJ2-1	few	TRBV30	.	TGTGCCTGGGGGGGGACGAATAACAATGAGCAGTTCTTC	CAWGGTNNNEQFF
TRBJ1-2	.	TRBV20-1	.	TGCAGTGCTAGAGATGCAGGGAACTATGGCTACACCTTC	CSARDAGNYGYTF
TRBJ2-1	.	TRBV19	.	TGTGCCAGTAGTATGGAGGGGGATGAGCAGTTCTTC	CASSMEGDEQFF
TRBJ1-5	.	TRBV18	.	TGTGCCAGCTCACCCGGGACACCGAGCACTCAGCCCCAGCATTTT	CASSPGTPSTQPQHF
TRBJ2-3	.	TRBV6-1	TRBD2	TGTGCCAGCAGTGTACACCGGGGGGGGTTCACAGATACGCAGTATTTT	CASSVHRGGFTDTQYF
TRBJ2-7	.	TRBV11-2	.	TGTGCCAGCAGCGTCGGGACGGCAGAGTACGAGCAGTACTTC	CASSVGTAEYEQYF